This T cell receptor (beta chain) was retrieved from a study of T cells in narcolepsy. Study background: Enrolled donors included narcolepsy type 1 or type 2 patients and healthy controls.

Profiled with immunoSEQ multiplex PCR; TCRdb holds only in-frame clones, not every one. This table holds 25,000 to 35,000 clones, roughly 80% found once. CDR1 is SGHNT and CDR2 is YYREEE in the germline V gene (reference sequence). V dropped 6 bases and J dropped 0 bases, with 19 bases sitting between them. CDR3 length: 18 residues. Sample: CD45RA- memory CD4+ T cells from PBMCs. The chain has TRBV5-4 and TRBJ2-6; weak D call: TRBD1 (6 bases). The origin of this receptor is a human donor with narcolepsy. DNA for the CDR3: TGTGCCAGCATCGCTCTGGGAAGGGGGATCTCTGGGGCCAACGTCCTGACTTTC. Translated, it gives CASIALGRGISGANVLTF.